The 32 T cell receptor beta chains in this list originate from one sample, sequenced in a study of blood T cell repertoires in COVID-19. Measured with immunoSEQ multiplex PCR; TCRdb has only the in-frame clones, and not every one. The profile shows 140,000 or so clones, roughly 80% of them singletons. The material sequenced was peripheral blood. The source is a man aged 50-60 years with active or convalescent COVID-19.

The chain recombines TRBV14 with TRBJ2-7; D ambiguous. Germline V gene data show CDR1 as SGHDN and CDR2 as FVKESK. CDR3 length equals 11 residues. Trimming removed 4 bases from V and 7 bases from J, with 8 bases in between. The CDR3 DNA follows: TGTGCCAGCAGCCTTAAATTTGAGCAGTACTTC. It codes for CASSLKFEQYF. Supplemented by reference TRBV14 and TRBJ2-7, the full variable domain reads EAGVTQFPSHSVIEKGQTVTLRCDPISGHDNLYWYRRVMGKEIKFLLHFVKESKQDESGMPNNRFLAERTGGTYSTLKVQPAELEDSGVYFCASSLKFEQYFGPGTRLTVT.

This clone has more than one count but fewer than ten. The chain recombines TRBV24-1 with TRBJ2-7; D gene uncertain. Trimming took 1 base from V and 2 from J, leaving 8 bases between them. This CDR3 contains 14 residues. Germline loops: CDR1 KGHDR, CDR2 SFDVKD. This chain's CDR3 is CATSDFNSPYEQYF. In DNA form, the CDR3 reads TGTGCCACCAGTGATTTTAACAGCCCCTACGAGCAGTACTTC.

This clone was recorded at least ten times. The chain uses TRBV10-3 and TRBJ1-1, with no clear D. Germline lookup yields CDR1 ENHRY and CDR2 SYGVKD. This CDR3 has 14 residues. V gave up 3 bases and J gave up 1 base, with 9 bases separating them. CDR3 DNA: TGTGCCATCAGTGAAGACAATCCGAACACTGAAGCTTTCTTT. Amino acid sequence: CAISEDNPNTEAFF.

J is TRBJ1-2 and V is TRBV5-1; TRBD1 might be the D (5 bases). Trimming cost V 6 bases and J 4 bases, with 13 bases left between them. This CDR3 has 13 amino acids. The germline V gene encodes CDR1 SGHRS and CDR2 YFSETQ. The CDR3 protein is CASTVGVSYGYTF. CDR3 in DNA: TGCGCCAGCACCGTAGGGGTTTCCTATGGCTACACCTTC.

CDR3 DNA sequence: TGTGCCAGCACTCTATCCGGGGGAGGGGCAGATACGCAGTATTTT. It encodes CASTLSGGGADTQYF. The V call is TRBV28, the J call TRBJ2-3, with TRBD2 identical over 7 bases. V was clipped by 7 bases and J by 4 bases; unmatched bases: 11. The CDR3 length is 15 residues. Germline CDR1 MDHEN, CDR2 SYDVKM.

This chain connects TRBV5-1 to TRBJ2-2, with TRBD1 matching over 8 bases. This CDR3 contains 17 residues. The V gene's germline CDR1 is SGHRS and CDR2 YFSETQ. The junction had 8 bases not matched to a gene; V was cut back by 0 bases and J by 4 bases. The CDR3 nucleotides read TGCGCCAGCAGCTTGGTGCGGGCCAGGGGGCGCACCGGGGAGCTGTTTTTT. As protein: CASSLVRARGRTGELFF.

The chain joins TRBV24-1 to TRBJ1-6, with 10 bases lining up with TRBD1. The CDR3 consists of 16 residues. Germline trimming cut 7 bases from V and 8 bases from J; bases unmatched to any gene: 10. The V gene's germline CDR1 is KGHDR and CDR2 SFDVKD. In DNA form, the CDR3 reads TGTGCCACCAGGTACCCGGACAGGGGGACCGATTCACCCCTCCACTTT. Translated, it gives CATRYPDRGTDSPLHF.

The chain combines TRBV28 with TRBJ2-7, with 8 bases aligning to TRBD2. The V gene end was trimmed by 6 bases and the J gene end by 1 base; junction bases not matched to a gene: 5. CDR3 length equals 14 residues. CDR1 is MDHEN and CDR2 is SYDVKM in the germline V gene. The DNA for the CDR3 is TGTGCCAGCAGAGCCAGCGGGAGTTCCTACGAGCAGTACTTC. Residues: CASRASGSSYEQYF.

The chain couples TRBV5-6 to TRBJ2-7, with D possibly matching TRBD1 (7 bases). CDR3 size: 15 residues. CDR1 SGHDT and CDR2 YYEEEE come from the germline V gene. Between the trimmed V and J ends, which lost 0 bases and 4 bases, there was a span of 14 bases. The CDR3 here is CASSLAVEGAYEQYF. DNA for the CDR3: TGTGCCAGCAGCTTGGCCGTGGAGGGGGCGTACGAGCAGTACTTC.

This clone was observed a few times. The rearrangement uses TRBV5-5 and TRBJ1-1, with a possible D match to TRBD1 (5 bases). V was shortened by 0 bases and J by 5 bases, with 8 bases between the two germline ends. The CDR3 has 13 amino acids. Germline CDR1 reads SGHKS; CDR2 reads YYEKEE (reference sequence). CDR3 protein: CASSLGEGTEAFF. Here the CDR3 DNA reads TGTGCCAGCAGCTTGGGGGAGGGGACTGAAGCTTTCTTT.

The CDR3 DNA follows: TGTGCCACCAGTGATTTCAACAGGGGTGGGCAAGAGACCCAGTACTTC. This sequence encodes CATSDFNRGGQETQYF. V usage is TRBV24-1 and J usage is TRBJ2-5; 7 nucleotides match TRBD1. The germline V gene encodes CDR1 KGHDR and CDR2 SFDVKD. The ends lost 1 base at V and 2 bases at J; junction bases unmatched: 6. The CDR3 length is 16 residues.

V gene TRBV28 combines with J gene TRBJ1-1, with D unresolved. Germline V CDR1 and CDR2: MDHEN, SYDVKM. Trimming removed 11 bases from V and 4 bases from J, with 14 bases in between. The CDR3 runs 12 residues. The CDR3 region is CAARRGITEAFF. The CDR3 nucleotides are TGTGCCGCAAGACGGGGAATCACTGAAGCTTTCTTT. The full variable domain, in which reference TRBV28 and TRBJ1-1 provide the parts outside the CDR3, is DVKVTQSSRYLVKRTGEKVFLECVQDMDHENMFWYRQDPGLGLRLIYFSYDVKMKEKGDIPEGYSVSREKKERFSLILESASTNQTSMYLCAARRGITEAFFGQGTRLTVV.

This chain joins TRBV5-4 and TRBJ2-7, with 7 positions matching TRBD1. CDR1 is SGHNT and CDR2 is YYREEE in the germline V gene (reference sequence). This CDR3 has 14 residues. The V gene end was trimmed by 1 base and the J gene end by 5 bases; junction bases not matched to a gene: 6. CDR3 protein: CASSLRGQSHEQYF. In DNA form, the CDR3 reads TGTGCCAGCAGCTTGAGGGGACAGAGCCACGAGCAGTACTTC.

This clone was counted ten times or more. The rearrangement uses TRBV11-2 and TRBJ2-5, with D perhaps matching TRBD2 (6 bases). Germline values: CDR1 SGHAT, CDR2 FQNNGV. This CDR3 has 14 residues. Trimming took off 3 bases at V and 5 bases at J, with 13 bases between the two ends. CDR3 sequence (DNA): TGTGCCAGCAGCTTCGGAGGGCCGAAGGAGACCCAGTACTTC. Protein sequence: CASSFGGPKETQYF.

This chain links TRBV19 with TRBJ2-3, with 10 bases that match TRBD1. The V gene end was trimmed by 6 bases and the J gene end by 4 bases; junction bases not matched to a gene: 7. This CDR3 is 15 amino acids long. Germline V lookup: CDR1 LNHDA, CDR2 SQIVND (reference sequence). CDR3 coding DNA: TGTGCCAGTAGCCCGACAGGGGGCAGGGCAGATACGCAGTATTTT. Translated, it gives CASSPTGGRADTQYF.

This clone was detected many times. V usage is TRBV7-2 and J usage is TRBJ2-1; TRBD2 aligns across 8 bases. CDR1 is SGHTA and CDR2 is FQGNSA in the germline V gene. J was trimmed by 5 bases and V by 4 bases; bases with no gene match: 4. There are 14 residues in the CDR3. The chain's CDR3 is CASSWTSLDNEQFF. The CDR3, as DNA: TGTGCCAGCAGCTGGACTAGCTTAGACAATGAGCAGTTCTTC.

This clone was observed a few times. This chain joins TRBV28 and TRBJ2-7; tentative D call: TRBD2 (6 bases). The V end was cut by 2 bases, the J end by 3 bases, with 17 bases between. The CDR3 runs to 16 residues. Per the germline V gene, CDR1 is MDHEN and CDR2 is SYDVKM. The CDR3 DNA is TGTGCCAGCAGTTTAAGCTCTGGGCGGGACCTCTACGAGCAGTACTTC. This codes for CASSLSSGRDLYEQYF.

The rearrangement links TRBV6-6 to TRBJ1-1; D is uncertain. Looked up from germline, CDR1 is MNHNY and CDR2 is SVGAGI (reference sequence). V lost 7 bases, J lost 1 base, and 10 bases lay in between. The CDR3 sequence is 13 residues long. The CDR3 DNA follows: TGTGCCAGCATAGAGGAGGGGAACACTGAAGCTTTCTTT. Its translation: CASIEEGNTEAFF.

The chain has TRBV2 and TRBJ2-7; 9 nucleotides align to TRBD2. V was pared by 6 bases and J by 4 bases, with 10 bases of the junction left unmatched. The CDR3 loop spans 15 amino acids. Germline lookup yields CDR1 SNHLY and CDR2 FYNNEI. CDR3: CASRDPLAGSYEQYF. CDR3 DNA: TGTGCCAGCAGGGATCCTCTAGCGGGAAGTTACGAGCAGTACTTC.

V usage is TRBV27 and J usage is TRBJ2-3; tentatively, D is TRBD2 (7 bases). The CDR3 contains 15 residues. Looked up from germline, CDR1 is MNHEY and CDR2 is SMNVEV (reference sequence). Trimming took 3 bases from V and 0 from J, leaving 10 bases between them. The CDR3 region is CASSFGGPSTDTQYF. The CDR3 nucleotides read TGTGCCAGCAGTTTCGGGGGGCCTAGCACAGATACGCAGTATTTT.

The gene calls are TRBV24-1 and TRBJ1-2; the D gene is possibly TRBD1 (6 bases). V gave up 3 bases and J gave up 4 bases, with 17 bases separating them. Looked up from germline, CDR1 is KGHDR and CDR2 is SFDVKD. The CDR3 consists of 16 residues. CDR3 DNA sequence: TGTGCCACCAGTGATCTCACCTACAGGGACCGCTATGGCTACACCTTC. This sequence encodes CATSDLTYRDRYGYTF.

J is TRBJ2-1 and V is TRBV18; perhaps TRBD2 as D (5 bases). The V gene lost 1 base and the J gene lost 9 bases, with 16 bases spanning the gap. From germline, CDR1 is KGHSH and CDR2 LQKENI. The CDR3 extends over 15 amino acids. The CDR3 sequence: CASSPRRTSSTEQFF. The CDR3 nucleotides read TGTGCCAGCTCACCACGGCGCACTAGTTCAACTGAGCAGTTCTTC.

CDR3: CASSGTGGDETQYF. The DNA of the CDR3 is TGTGCCAGCAGCGGGACAGGGGGCGACGAGACCCAGTACTTC. The chain combines TRBV11-3 with TRBJ2-5, with TRBD1 identical over 12 bases. V shed 5 bases and J 5 bases; nucleotides not matched to a gene: 3. The length of the CDR3 is 14 residues. Germline-derived CDR1 and CDR2 are SGHNT and YENEEA.

This clone has just one count. This chain links TRBV29-1 with TRBJ2-4, with D tentatively TRBD1 (6 bases). CDR3 length equals 15 residues. Germline CDR1 reads SQVTM; CDR2 reads ANQGSEA. With 0 bases removed from V and 1 base from J, the gap between germline ends came to 10 bases. The CDR3 loop reads CSVEDTGSAKNIQYF. The CDR3, as DNA: TGCAGCGTTGAAGATACAGGGAGTGCCAAAAACATTCAGTACTTC.

J is TRBJ2-7 and V is TRBV5-1, with 15 bases lining up with TRBD2. The CDR3 covers 17 residues. After removal of 4 bases from V and 0 bases from J, the junction contained 5 bases not matched to a gene. Looked up from germline, CDR1 is SGHRS and CDR2 is YFSETQ. This chain's CDR3 is CASSRTSGRAFSYEQYF. The CDR3 nucleotides read TGCGCCAGCAGCAGGACTAGCGGGAGGGCCTTCTCCTACGAGCAGTACTTC.

V gene TRBV21-1 combines with J gene TRBJ1-6; the D call of TRBD1 is as the table states it, not checked on the DNA. TRBV21-1 counts as a pseudogene. The CDR3 runs to 16 residues. The CDR3 protein is CASSKQVDRDNSPLHF. In DNA form, the CDR3 reads TGTGCCAGCAGCAAACAAGTGGACAGGGATAATTCACCCCTCCACTTT.

The J gene is TRBJ2-2, the V gene TRBV11-3; D ambiguous. In germline, CDR1 is SGHNT, CDR2 YENEEA. V was cut by 3 bases and J by 8 bases, with 10 bases left in between. CDR3 length: 13 amino acids. CDR3 in amino acids: CASSFISRGELFF. CDR3 in DNA: TGTGCCAGCAGCTTTATTAGTAGAGGGGAGCTGTTTTTT.

The chain joins TRBV5-6 to TRBJ1-6; TRBD1 matches 7 bases. This CDR3 has 15 residues. From germline, CDR1 is SGHDT and CDR2 YYEEEE. Losses at the gene ends were 2 bases for V and 5 bases for J; bases not matched to a gene: 4. CDR3 DNA: TGTGCCAGCAGCTTACAGGGGAACAATAATTCACCCCTCCACTTT. The encoded protein is CASSLQGNNNSPLHF.

Worth noting for this clone: The final CDR3 position lacks the conserved phenylalanine or tryptophan, pointing to a likely read error. The limits of the CDR3 on the DNA are not certain, so only TCRdb's listed CDR3 is given. CDR3 protein: CASSEMGQGGSGRL. This chain links TRBV2 with TRBJ1-1; TRBD1, as called in the table, went unchecked against the DNA. Germline V gene data show CDR1 as SNHLY and CDR2 as FYNNEI. The CDR3 length is 14 residues, termini included.

The chain employs TRBV27 and TRBJ1-5; 9 positions match TRBD1. The junction had 9 bases not matched to a gene; V was cut back by 5 bases and J by 7 bases. The CDR3 runs 15 residues. Germline loops: CDR1 MNHEY, CDR2 SMNVEV (reference sequence). CDR3 sequence reads: CASSGHGTGNQPQHF. Written as DNA, the CDR3 is TGTGCCAGCAGTGGACACGGGACAGGGAACCAGCCCCAGCATTTT.

This clone was counted a single time. The V and J genes are TRBV13 and TRBJ1-2; D unclear. The CDR3 has 14 residues. Between the trimmed V and J ends, which lost 0 bases and 0 bases, there was a span of 5 bases. In germline, CDR1 is PRHDT, CDR2 FYEKMQ (reference sequence). CDR3 nucleotides: TGTGCCAGCAGCTTAGGACAGTCTAACTATGGCTACACCTTC. Protein: CASSLGQSNYGYTF.

J is TRBJ1-3 and V is TRBV3-1 (or the pseudogene TRBV3-2), with D unclear. Trimming took 4 bases from V and 0 from J, leaving 16 bases between them. The CDR3 length is 17 residues. Germline CDR1 is LGHDT and CDR2 is YNNKEL (reference sequence). The CDR3 nucleotides read TGTGCCAGCAGCCCTCACGGCGGGTCAAGCTCTGGAAACACCATATATTTT. Its translation is CASSPHGGSSSGNTIYF.